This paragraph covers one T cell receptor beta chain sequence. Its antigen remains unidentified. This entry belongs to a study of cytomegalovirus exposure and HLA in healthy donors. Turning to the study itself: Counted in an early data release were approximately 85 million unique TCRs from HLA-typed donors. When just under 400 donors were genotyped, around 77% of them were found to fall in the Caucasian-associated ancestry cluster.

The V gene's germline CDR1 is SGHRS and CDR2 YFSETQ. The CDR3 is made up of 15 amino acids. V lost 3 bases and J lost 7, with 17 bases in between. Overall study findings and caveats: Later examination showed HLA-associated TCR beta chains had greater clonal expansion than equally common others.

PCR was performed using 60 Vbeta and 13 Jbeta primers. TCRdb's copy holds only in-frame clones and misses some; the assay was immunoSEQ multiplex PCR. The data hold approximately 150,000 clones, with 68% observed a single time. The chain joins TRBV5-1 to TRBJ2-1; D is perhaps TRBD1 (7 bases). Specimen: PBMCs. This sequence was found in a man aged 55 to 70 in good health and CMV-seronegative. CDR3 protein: CASSSQGGGRNEQFF. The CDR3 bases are TGCGCCAGCAGCTCCCAGGGGGGAGGTCGGAATGAGCAGTTCTTC. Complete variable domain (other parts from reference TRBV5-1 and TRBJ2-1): KAGVTQTPRYLIKTRGQQVTLSCSPISGHRSVSWYQQTPGQGLQFLFEYFSETQRNKGNFPGRFSGRQFSNSRSEMNVSTLELGDSALYLCASSSQGGGRNEQFFGPGTRLTVL.